This T cell receptor beta chain was documented in a study of long-term antiretroviral therapy in people with HIV. Ahead of DNA extraction, samples held 1-10 million cryopreserved PBMC each. Run at survey level, the immunoSEQ assay was version v3.0. Using immunoSEQ multiplex PCR, the repertoire was profiled, and TCRdb retains in-frame clones only, with some absent. The sample lists about 23,000 clones, approximately 86% occurring once. This CDR3 region has 15 residues. Trimming cost V 4 bases and J 3 bases, with 16 bases left between them. CDR1 and CDR2 from the germline V gene are SGHRS and YFSETQ. The sequence derives from a man aged 40-55 years with HIV. The rearrangement uses TRBV5-1 and TRBJ1-2, with D maybe TRBD1 (5 bases). Sequenced here: unsorted PBMCs, sampled 1.6 years after starting antiretroviral therapy. The CDR3: CASSIGSTDDYGYTF. CDR3 bases: TGCGCCAGCAGCATAGGATCGACAGATGACTATGGCTACACCTTC.